The text below deals with one T cell receptor (beta chain). The antigen remains undetermined. The CDR3 totals 12 residues. Germline V gives CDR1 KGHSH, CDR2 LQKENI. Between the trimmed V and J ends, which lost 5 bases and 8 bases, there was a span of 12 bases. These data are taken from a study of beta chain features in type 1 diabetes. Study findings and constraints: Whether HLA type influences TCRB rearrangement remained unresolved here. Among all four CD4+ subsets, Type 1 diabetes patients had TCRB CDR3s that were moderately but significantly shorter. VDJ junctions in type 1 diabetes patients carried more deletions and fewer insertions.

What was sequenced were expressed TCRB transcripts, since all of the isolated RNA had been reverse transcribed. For naive, central memory and regulatory T cell samples, reads averaged around 3.5 million. TCRdb keeps only in-frame clones here, not all; method: immunoSEQ multiplex PCR. The sample gives about 640,000 clones, roughly 12% of which show up once; around 0.12% is in the top ten. Based on CD45RO/CCR7/CD25/CD127/CD95/CD27, CD4+ regulatory, stem cell-like memory, naive and central memory cells were sorted. The material sequenced was naive CD4+ T cells from blood. The chain couples TRBV18 to TRBJ1-1; D uncertain. The TCR originated in a man younger than 45 with type 1 diabetes. The CDR3 sequence is CASSGMADEAFF. In DNA, the CDR3 is TGTGCCAGCTCAGGGATGGCAGACGAAGCTTTCTTT. Supplemented by reference TRBV18 and TRBJ1-1, the full variable domain reads NAGVMQNPRHLVRRRGQEARLRCSPMKGHSHVYWYRQLPEEGLKFMVYLQKENIIDESGMPKERFSAEFPKEGPSILRIQQVVRGDSAAYFCASSGMADEAFFGQGTRLTVV.